Shown below are 26 T cell receptor beta chains from a single sample sequenced in a study of tumor-infiltrating lymphocytes in primary liver carcinoma. A constant-region primer primed TCR beta cDNA synthesis from about 0.45 ug of total RNA. A slightly modified ARM-PCR protocol with three nested multiplex PCR rounds produced these TCR beta libraries. Each of the first two PCR rounds ran roughly 9 cycles with TRBV1-TRBV30 forward and C-beta reverse primers. TCRdb itself ran the multiplex PCR reads through MiXCR, one entry per CDR3 protein. The sample holds fewer than 400,000 distinct CDR3 sequences, 65% seen once. It was unsorted whole blood that yielded blood RNA, and germline DNA was also extracted. The sample consisted of peripheral blood. Receptors were obtained from a man aged 40-50 years with primary liver carcinoma and hepatitis B virus infection.

At least ten counts were recorded for this clonotype. V and J are TRBV6-2 or TRBV6-3 and TRBJ2-7; the match to TRBD2 covers 8 bases. The CDR3 spans 17 residues. Trimming removed 6 bases from V and 9 bases from J; junction bases left unmatched: 22. Germline-derived CDR1 and CDR2 are MNHEY and SVGEGT. The CDR3 DNA follows: TGTGCCAGCAGCCTACTTACAGACATCGGAAGCGGGAGCGGGCAGTACTTC. It encodes CASSLLTDIGSGSGQYF.

The rearrangement links TRBV12-3 or TRBV12-4 to TRBJ1-2; TRBD1 aligns across 8 bases. J lost 3 bases, V lost 10 bases, and 7 bases had no gene match. CDR3 size: 13 residues. The chain's CDR3 is CAISQTGDYGYTF. As DNA, the CDR3 is TGTGCCATCAGCCAGACAGGGGACTATGGCTACACCTTC.

This clonotype was seen many times. The chain couples TRBV14 to TRBJ2-1; D may be TRBD1 or TRBD2 (5 bases each). Trimming shortened V by 4 bases and J by 6 bases, and 16 bases separated the two germline ends. The germline V gene encodes CDR1 SGHDN and CDR2 FVKESK. The CDR3 contains 15 residues. The CDR3 protein is CASSLRDPSLNEQFF. The CDR3 bases are TGTGCCAGCAGCCTCCGGGACCCATCGCTCAATGAGCAGTTCTTC. Complete variable domain (other parts from reference TRBV14 and TRBJ2-1): EAGVTQFPSHSVIEKGQTVTLRCDPISGHDNLYWYRRVMGKEIKFLLHFVKESKQDESGMPNNRFLAERTGGTYSTLKVQPAELEDSGVYFCASSLRDPSLNEQFFGPGTRLTVL.

With regard to this clonotype: An end of the junction differs from the germline gene, which may be a read error. This chain uses TRBV30 with TRBJ1-4; D uncertain. Per the germline V gene, CDR1 is GTSNPN and CDR2 is SVGIG (reference sequence). The CDR3 loop spans 16 amino acids. In DNA form, the CDR3 reads TGTGCCTGGAGTAGGCCTCGGCCTGCAACTAATGAAAAACTGTTTTTC. Encoded protein: CAWSRPRPATNEKLFF.

The genes are TRBV7-8 and TRBJ2-7; D is perhaps TRBD2 (5 bases). The CDR3 covers 15 residues. Trimming removed 7 bases at V and 9 bases at J, with 25 bases between. Germline V CDR1 and CDR2: SGHVS, FQNEAQ. For the CDR3, the DNA is TGTGCCAGCACCCCTAGGACGTCTAGCTCTTGCGGGCAGTACTTC. It codes for CASTPRTSSSCGQYF.

Points on this clonotype: Since a much larger clone is just one base distant, this may be a read error. This chain uses TRBV10-3 with TRBJ2-7, with D maybe TRBD1 (6 bases). In germline, CDR1 is ENHRY, CDR2 SYGVKD. Trimming pared 5 bases from V and 9 bases from J, leaving 17 bases between. The CDR3 contains 13 residues. The CDR3 sequence: CAISRDRLGGQYF. The DNA of the CDR3 is TGTGCCATCAGTCGAGACAGGCTCGGCGGGCAGTACTTC.

V gene TRBV6-4 combines with J gene TRBJ2-5; 9 bases fit TRBD2. V shed 5 bases, J shed 3 bases, and the junction held 4 bases outside the gene matches. The germline V gene encodes CDR1 MRHNA and CDR2 SNTAGT. The CDR3 contains 14 residues. The CDR3 DNA reads TGTGCCAGCAGTCGAGCGGGAGGAGAAGAGACCCAGTACTTC. Its translation is CASSRAGGEETQYF.

Worth noting for this clonotype: A much more abundant neighbour one base away suggests this may be a read error. The V gene is TRBV12-3 or TRBV12-4, the J gene TRBJ2-2, with D possibly TRBD2 on 5 matching bases. The CDR3 has 15 residues. Trimming removed 7 bases at V and 3 bases at J, with 15 bases between. CDR3 amino acids: CASNLSLGDTGELFF. CDR3 DNA sequence: TGTGCCAGCAATTTGTCTCTCGGGGACACCGGGGAGCTGTTTTTT.

The chain combines TRBV7-6 with TRBJ2-5, with 9 nucleotides matching TRBD2. Germline assignment: CDR1 SGHVS and CDR2 FNYEAQ. CDR3 length equals 17 residues. J was trimmed by 5 bases and V by 3 bases; bases with no gene match: 13. CDR3 nucleotides: TGTGCCAGCAGCTTGCTCGGGATGGTAGCGGGAGTGGAGACCCAGTACTTC. It translates to CASSLLGMVAGVETQYF.

About this clonotype: Just one base apart from a much larger clone, this may be a read error. The chain combines TRBV10-3 with TRBJ2-7; possibly TRBD1 for D (5 bases). This CDR3 has 13 amino acids. Germline V CDR1 and CDR2: ENHRY, SYGVKD. Here the CDR3 DNA reads TGTGCCATCAGTGGGGGCGACTCCTACGGGCAGTACTTC. Translating it yields CAISGGDSYGQYF.

Points on this clonotype: A much larger clone lies a single base off, so this may be a read error. The chain recombines TRBV4-2 with TRBJ2-5; TRBD2 matches at 7 bases. Germline V gene lookup returns CDR1 LGHNA and CDR2 YNFKEQ. The length of the CDR3 is 14 residues. The DNA for the CDR3 is TGTGTCAGCAGCCAAGAGCGGGGCCAAGAGACCCAGTACTTC. Its translation: CVSSQERGQETQYF.

This clonotype was picked up many times. The chain joins TRBV12-3 or TRBV12-4 to TRBJ2-3; D possibly matches TRBD1 or TRBD2 (6 bases each). This CDR3 comprises 18 residues. The V and J ends lost 2 bases and 0 bases respectively, with 18 bases between them. The CDR3 nucleotides are TGTGCCAGCAGTTTAAAGCATGGGGGGACAATAAGCACAGATACGCAGTATTTT. Translated, it gives CASSLKHGGTISTDTQYF.

The V gene is TRBV6-5, the J gene TRBJ2-2, with 7 bases identical to TRBD1. V gave up 8 bases and J gave up 6 bases; unmatched junction bases: 12. The CDR3 is 15 residues long. Germline CDR1 and CDR2: MNHEY and SVGAGI. CDR3 protein: CASSSLGGGSGELFF. CDR3 bases: TGTGCCAGCTCAAGTTTAGGGGGCGGCTCCGGGGAGCTGTTTTTT.

Notes on this clonotype: A read error may produce the germline difference seen at one junction end. The rearrangement links TRBV28 to TRBJ2-7, with D perhaps matching TRBD1 (5 bases). Per the germline V gene, CDR1 is MDHEN and CDR2 is SYDVKM. This CDR3 contains 16 residues. The CDR3 sequence is CASSSFRDSRPYERYF. CDR3 nucleotides: TGTGCCAGCAGTTCCTTTCGAGACAGCAGGCCCTACGAGCGGTACTTC. The whole variable domain, filled in from reference TRBV28 and TRBJ2-7, reads DVKVTQSSRYLVKRTGEKVFLECVQDMDHENMFWYRQDPGLGLRLIYFSYDVKMKEKGDIPEGYSVSREKKERFSLILESASTNQTSMYLCASSSFRDSRPYERYFGPGTRLTVT.

This clonotype showed up just a few times. J is TRBJ2-2 and V is TRBV5-1, with D unresolved. Germline CDR1 SGHRS, CDR2 YFSETQ. Trimming stripped 4 bases from V and 6 bases from J, with 16 bases between. CDR3 length: 15 amino acids. CDR3 sequence: CASSKTAPPSGELFF. As DNA, the CDR3 is TGCGCCAGCAGCAAAACCGCGCCACCATCCGGGGAGCTGTTTTTT.

About this clonotype itself: A much larger clone lies one base from this, so it may be a read error. The chain uses TRBV6-5 and TRBJ2-3; either TRBD1 or TRBD2 may supply D (5 bases each). Germline lookup yields CDR1 MNHEY and CDR2 SVGAGI. The CDR3 totals 14 residues. V dropped 10 bases and J dropped 2 bases, with 16 bases sitting between them. The CDR3 is CANTPPGTTDTQYF. CDR3 nucleotide sequence: TGTGCCAACACCCCCCCTGGGACCACAGATACGCAGTATTTT.

This clonotype has only one observation. This CDR3 fails to terminate in the conserved phenylalanine or tryptophan, so it likely reflects a read error. This chain's CDR3 is CASSPQRLPYEQYI. The CDR3 nucleotides are TGTGCCAGCAGTCCGCAGCGGCTACCCTACGAGCAGTACATC. The V gene is TRBV28, the J gene TRBJ2-7, with D perhaps TRBD2 (5 bases). CDR3 size: 14 residues. Germline values: CDR1 MDHEN, CDR2 SYDVKM. Trimming removed 5 bases at V and 2 bases at J, with 13 bases between.

In its sample, this clonotype was seen a few times. The gene calls are TRBV5-1 and TRBJ2-7; D is perhaps TRBD2 (6 bases). This CDR3 comprises 14 residues. Germline V CDR1 and CDR2: SGHRS, YFSETQ. V was shortened by 1 base and J by 5 bases, with 13 bases between the two germline ends. The CDR3 sequence: CASSLQPSEDEQYF. The DNA of the CDR3 is TGCGCCAGCAGCTTGCAGCCTAGCGAAGACGAGCAGTACTTC.

By share of the sample, this clonotype is medium-sized (0.01 to 0.1%). The chain joins TRBV11-2 to TRBJ2-7; a possible D gene is TRBD2 (6 bases). Trimming stripped 1 base from V and 4 bases from J, with 17 bases between. This CDR3 is built from 16 residues. Looked up from germline, CDR1 is SGHAT and CDR2 is FQNNGV. The CDR3 nucleotides read TGTGCCAGCAGCTTAGCCCCCCGGGGGAGAATTTACGAGCAGTACTTC. It codes for CASSLAPRGRIYEQYF.

The rearrangement joins TRBV5-1 to TRBJ1-5; D is unresolved. Germline values: CDR1 SGHRS, CDR2 YFSETQ. The CDR3 extends over 13 amino acids. The V and J ends lost 4 bases and 1 base respectively, with 6 bases between them. Here the CDR3 DNA reads TGCGCCAGCAGCATGGACAGCAATCAGCCCCAGCATTTT. Translating gives CASSMDSNQPQHF.

This clonotype was recorded only once. The chain employs TRBV7-2 and TRBJ1-1, with a possible D match to TRBD1 (6 bases). This CDR3 region has 14 residues. Germline-derived CDR1 and CDR2 are SGHTA and FQGNSA. Trimming removed 4 bases at V and 4 bases at J, with 13 bases between. CDR3 in amino acids: CTSSWGAPSTEAFF. DNA for the CDR3: TGTACCAGCAGCTGGGGGGCCCCTAGCACTGAAGCTTTCTTT.

Notes on this clonotype: The conserved phenylalanine or tryptophan normally closing the CDR3 is absent here, so this likely arose from a read error. This chain uses TRBV4-2 with TRBJ2-1; 7 nucleotides match TRBD1. Per germline, CDR1 LGHNA and CDR2 YNFKEQ. This CDR3 is 15 amino acids long. In nucleotides, the CDR3 is TGTGCCAGCAACCAAGGGGGCCTTAGAGGGAATGAGCAGTTCCTC. Its protein is CASNQGGLRGNEQFL.

V usage is TRBV5-1 and J usage is TRBJ2-2; the D gene is possibly TRBD1 (5 bases). The CDR3 is 14 amino acids. Germline assignment: CDR1 SGHRS and CDR2 YFSETQ. The germline V and J ends were trimmed by 0 bases and 4 bases, with 7 bases remaining between them. CDR3 in amino acids: CASSLVGATGELFF. CDR3 in DNA: TGCGCCAGCAGCTTGGTAGGGGCCACCGGGGAGCTGTTTTTT.

The chain has TRBV6-1 and TRBJ1-6; no firm D call. The CDR3 sequence is 13 residues long. The V end was cut by 6 bases, the J end by 15 bases, with 18 bases between. From germline, CDR1 is MNHNS and CDR2 SASEGT. The CDR3 coding sequence is TGTGCCAGCAGCTTAGAGAGGAATTCGCACCTCCACTTT. It encodes CASSLERNSHLHF.

This chain joins TRBV2 and TRBJ2-5; D is ambiguous. CDR3 length: 14 residues. Trimming stripped 10 bases from V and 0 bases from J, with 15 bases between. The germline V gene has CDR1 SNHLY and CDR2 FYNNEI. The CDR3 DNA follows: TGTGCCAAACCCCGGGTCAGCTACCAAGAGACCCAGTACTTC. Amino acid sequence: CAKPRVSYQETQYF.

Concerning this clonotype: The CDR3 carries no conserved terminal phenylalanine or tryptophan, so it likely arises from a read error. The chain joins TRBV4-1 to TRBJ1-3; D might be TRBD1 (6 bases). Trimming removed 0 bases at V and 3 bases at J, with 15 bases between. The CDR3 loop spans 17 amino acids. The germline gives CDR1 MGHRA, CDR2 YSYEKL. The CDR3 region is CASSQDSRGGLGNTIYL. CDR3 DNA sequence: TGCGCCAGCAGCCAAGACAGTCGGGGGGGCCTTGGAAACACCATATATCTT.